Below are 20 T cell receptor beta chains sequenced from a single sample in a study of T cell repertoires in cytomegalovirus infection (dated by TCRdb to the late 2010s). The run used an Illumina HiSeq 1500. The raw public reads went through TCRdb reprocessing: fastp at Q25, MiXCR clone calling, in-frame beta chains kept. Rows are combined by CDR3 protein, so each entry shows the most common genes and DNA. The sample data list hundreds of thousands of distinct CDR3 sequences, and 17% of these were observed just once. About 12% of the sample goes to the ten largest clones. Sequenced input: PBMCs. The receptors shown here come from a human donor in good health (CMV status not recorded). Some clones in this sample may be carry-over from other donors' samples.

In this sample, this clonotype turned up many times. This chain connects TRBV6-1 to TRBJ1-3; 11 bases fit TRBD1. Germline lookup yields CDR1 MNHNS and CDR2 SASEGT. CDR3 size: 16 residues. The V and J ends lost 5 bases and 4 bases, in that order; junction bases with no gene match: 7. CDR3 region: CASSRGQGASGNTIYF. The CDR3 DNA reads TGTGCCAGCAGTCGAGGACAGGGGGCGTCCGGAAACACCATATATTTT.

The rearrangement uses TRBV4-1 and TRBJ1-1; D is unclear. Trimming left V 0 bases short and J 5 bases short, with 7 bases between. Germline loops: CDR1 MGHRA, CDR2 YSYEKL. The CDR3 spans 13 residues. This CDR3 reads CASSQDWGTEAFF. DNA for the CDR3: TGCGCCAGCAGCCAAGATTGGGGAACTGAAGCTTTCTTT.

This clonotype was seen repeatedly, ten times or more. The rearrangement joins TRBV7-2 to TRBJ2-7; TRBD2 might be the D (6 bases). Germline assignment: CDR1 SGHTA and CDR2 FQGNSA. V was trimmed by 6 bases and J by 7 bases, leaving 10 bases between them. The CDR3 spans 11 residues. The CDR3: CASSSRGEQYF. CDR3 in DNA: TGTGCCAGCAGTTCCCGGGGGGAGCAGTACTTC.

This clonotype was detected ten times or more. The CDR3 region is CASSSFEGRGHTDTQYF. In nucleotides, the CDR3 is TGTGCCAGCAGTTCCTTTGAGGGGCGGGGCCACACAGATACGCAGTATTTT. The V call is TRBV28, the J call TRBJ2-3; TRBD2 is a possible D gene (6 bases). The germline CDR1 and CDR2 sequences are MDHEN and SYDVKM. V was trimmed by 4 bases and J by 2 bases, leaving 19 bases between them. This CDR3 region has 17 residues.

The chain has TRBV20-1 and TRBJ2-1; TRBD2 aligns across 8 bases. With V trimmed by 2 bases and J by 9 bases, 0 bases remained unmatched. CDR3 length equals 11 residues. The germline gives CDR1 DFQATT, CDR2 SNEGSKA (reference sequence). The CDR3 nucleotides are TGCAGTGCTAGAACTAGCGGTGAGCAGTTCTTC. It is translated as CSARTSGEQFF.

The chain couples TRBV6-1 to TRBJ2-5, with 7 bases identical to TRBD1. Trimming removed 5 bases from V and 2 bases from J; junction bases left unmatched: 8. The CDR3 runs to 15 residues. The germline gives CDR1 MNHNS, CDR2 SASEGT. The chain's CDR3 is CASSRQGVRQETQYF. The CDR3 nucleotides read TGTGCCAGCAGTCGACAGGGCGTTCGTCAAGAGACCCAGTACTTC.

This clonotype turned up a few times. The chain is built from TRBV20-1 and TRBJ1-1; 7 bases fit TRBD1. The V and J ends lost 6 bases and 5 bases, in that order; junction bases with no gene match: 12. The length of the CDR3 is 14 residues. CDR1 is DFQATT and CDR2 is SNEGSKA in the germline V gene (reference sequence). The CDR3 DNA is TGCAGTGCCCGTAGACAGGGAGAGAATACTGAAGCTTTCTTT. Translating it yields CSARRQGENTEAFF.

This clonotype was recorded at least ten times. The J gene is TRBJ2-3, the V gene TRBV7-2; TRBD2 matches 11 bases. The CDR3 sequence is 16 residues long. J was trimmed by 6 bases and V by 2 bases; bases with no gene match: 7. Per germline, CDR1 SGHTA and CDR2 FQGNSA. Written as DNA, the CDR3 is TGTGCCAGCAGCTTAATAGCGGGGGGGTTCTGGGATACGCAGTATTTT. It is translated as CASSLIAGGFWDTQYF.

This clonotype was detected only a few times. The rearrangement joins TRBV15 to TRBJ1-2; D not resolved. V was trimmed by 5 bases and J by 3 bases, leaving 10 bases between them. This CDR3 has 13 amino acids. Germline assignment: CDR1 LNHNV and CDR2 YYDKDF (reference sequence). CDR3 amino acids: CATSRGFDYGYTF. CDR3 DNA sequence: TGTGCCACCAGCCGGGGTTTCGACTATGGCTACACCTTC.

The chain joins TRBV7-9 to TRBJ2-1, with D tentatively TRBD2 (6 bases). The CDR3 consists of 12 residues. The germline CDR1 and CDR2 sequences are SEHNR and FQNEAQ (reference sequence). Trimming shortened V by 1 base and J by 10 bases, and 8 bases separated the two germline ends. The CDR3 spells CASSLVREEQFF. DNA for the CDR3: TGTGCCAGCAGCTTAGTCCGGGAGGAGCAGTTCTTC.

Ten or more counts support this clonotype. This chain links TRBV4-1 with TRBJ1-1; the D gene is possibly TRBD1 (6 bases). The germline V gene encodes CDR1 MGHRA and CDR2 YSYEKL. The CDR3 totals 14 residues. The germline V and J ends were trimmed by 3 bases and 0 bases, with 8 bases remaining between them. Here the CDR3 reads CASSHRGMNTEAFF. The CDR3 bases are TGCGCCAGCAGCCACAGGGGTATGAACACTGAAGCTTTCTTT.

The sample holds a few counts of this clonotype. This chain joins TRBV10-3 and TRBJ2-5; 7 nucleotides align to TRBD1. Germline values: CDR1 ENHRY, CDR2 SYGVKD. The CDR3 is 13 amino acids. Trimming at V came to 5 bases and at J to 0 bases, leaving 0 bases not matched to a gene. CDR3 in DNA: TGTGCCATCAGTACAGGGGACCAAGAGACCCAGTACTTC. This translates into CAISTGDQETQYF.

This clonotype was seen only a few times. The chain links TRBV20-1 to TRBJ2-2, with 10 positions matching TRBD2. Germline V gene data show CDR1 as DFQATT and CDR2 as SNEGSKA (reference sequence). The CDR3 spans 14 residues. V trimming: 2 bases; J trimming: 7 bases; junction bases outside the gene matches: 4. The CDR3 DNA sequence: TGCAGTGCTAGAAGCGGGGGGGCGGTCGGGGAGCTGTTTTTT. Encoded protein: CSARSGGAVGELFF.

The chain employs TRBV27 and TRBJ2-7; D is unclear. Germline V gene sequence: CDR1 MNHEY, CDR2 SMNVEV (reference sequence). Trimming stripped 8 bases from V and 3 bases from J, with 5 bases between. The CDR3 contains 10 residues. CDR3 in amino acids: CASLYYEQYF. In nucleotides, the CDR3 is TGTGCCAGCCTCTACTACGAGCAGTACTTC.

In its sample, this clonotype was seen many times. The V call is TRBV28, the J call TRBJ2-7; TRBD2 agrees at 7 bases. The CDR3 has 13 residues. Trimming removed 5 bases from V and 2 bases from J; junction bases left unmatched: 3. Looked up from germline, CDR1 is MDHEN and CDR2 is SYDVKM. Written as DNA, the CDR3 is TGTGCCAGCAGTACCGGGACTACCTACGAGCAGTACTTC. This translates into CASSTGTTYEQYF.

This clonotype was counted ten times or more. V gene TRBV12-3 or TRBV12-4 combines with J gene TRBJ1-6; weak D call: TRBD1 (5 bases). Trimming cost V 6 bases and J 9 bases, with 18 bases left between them. The CDR3 totals 15 residues. Here the CDR3 reads CASSIIGTRSSPLHF. The CDR3 DNA follows: TGTGCCAGCAGCATTATTGGGACGCGAAGTTCACCCCTCCACTTT.

This clonotype was seen many times. The chain uses TRBV7-2 and TRBJ2-1; 12 bases align to TRBD1. The CDR3 extends over 15 amino acids. The germline V gene has CDR1 SGHTA and CDR2 FQGNSA. Trimming at V came to 5 bases and at J to 7 bases, leaving 6 bases not matched to a gene. DNA for the CDR3: TGTGCCAGCAGCCCCGGGACAGGGGGCTTTAATGAGCAGTTCTTC. It yields the protein CASSPGTGGFNEQFF.

This clonotype was seen a handful of times. Compared with germline, one end of the junction differs, possibly owing to a read error. The chain combines TRBV7-7 with TRBJ2-1, with 7 bases that match TRBD2. Germline V gene lookup returns CDR1 SSHAT and CDR2 FNYEAQ (reference sequence). This CDR3 has 15 residues. The CDR3 here is CASSLRAGSYNEQFF. The DNA for the CDR3 is TGTGCTAGCAGCTTACGAGCGGGGTCCTACAATGAGCAGTTCTTC.

This clonotype appeared a single time. The genes are TRBV18 and TRBJ1-5; D is possibly TRBD1 (5 bases). The CDR3 is made up of 14 amino acids. Germline assignment: CDR1 KGHSH and CDR2 LQKENI. Trimming took 0 bases from V and 5 from J, leaving 8 bases between them. CDR3 protein: CASSPPGGDQPQHF. CDR3 nucleotides: TGTGCCAGCTCACCACCGGGAGGGGATCAGCCCCAGCATTTT.

At least ten counts were recorded for this clonotype. J is TRBJ1-5 and V is TRBV7-2; 7 bases agree with TRBD1. This CDR3 spans 16 amino acids. After removal of 2 bases from V and 5 bases from J, the junction contained 9 bases not matched to a gene. Germline CDR1 reads SGHTA; CDR2 reads FQGNSA. In DNA form, the CDR3 reads TGTGCCAGCAGCTTACGATTTGGGCAGGGGGATCAGCCCCAGCATTTT. It translates to CASSLRFGQGDQPQHF.